What follows are 19 T cell receptor beta chains derived from one specimen sequenced in a study of beta chain bispecific antibodies for T cell cancers. Expansion lasted roughly three days, with either anti-CD3 antibody OKT3 or CD3/CD28 beads. Each CDR3 protein is one row after TCRdb ran MiXCR on the 5' RACE reads. The profile covers 7,000 to 9,500 distinct CDR3 sequences, with roughly 2.2% appearing a single time and approximately 72% taken by the ten largest. What these receptors recognize is not known. Study findings and constraints: The leukemia cells, rather than normal T cells, gave most of the targeted TRBV signal.

This sample comprised T cells from a healthy donor cultured with Jurkat leukemia cells, obtained from a culture containing an anti-CD19 bispecific antibody. The origin of the receptors is a human donor in good health. Some clones in this sample may be carry-over from other donors' samples.

This clonotype was recorded many times. The J gene is TRBJ1-5, the V gene TRBV12-3 or TRBV12-4; TRBD1 aligns across 7 bases. Trimming cost V 5 bases and J 6 bases; bases outside gene matches: 7. This CDR3 is built from 14 residues. CDR3 nucleotides: TGTGCCAGCAGTCTGCGACAGGGAAGTCAGCCCCAGCATTTT. Protein: CASSLRQGSQPQHF.

This clonotype was seen repeatedly, ten times or more. The J gene is TRBJ2-7, the V gene TRBV27; no clear D gene. Trimming removed 4 bases from V and 4 bases from J, with 5 bases in between. This CDR3 is 11 amino acids long. Per the germline V gene, CDR1 is MNHEY and CDR2 is SMNVEV (reference sequence). In DNA, the CDR3 is TGTGCCAGCAGTTCAAAATACGAGCAGTACTTC. Protein: CASSSKYEQYF.

Ten or more counts support this clonotype. This rearrangement joins TRBV19 to TRBJ2-1, with 9 positions matching TRBD2. This CDR3 region has 15 residues. Germline CDR1 and CDR2: LNHDA and SQIVND (reference sequence). Unmatched junction bases numbered 7, after V lost 3 bases and J lost 7 bases. The CDR3 nucleotides are TGTGCCAGTAGTATGTGGACTAGCGAAGATAATGAGCAGTTCTTC. As protein: CASSMWTSEDNEQFF.

This clonotype was seen at least ten times. The chain joins TRBV10-3 to TRBJ2-3; 12 positions agree with TRBD2. With V trimmed by 11 bases and J by 8 bases, 26 bases remained unmatched. The CDR3 sequence is 19 residues long. Germline-derived CDR1 and CDR2 are ENHRY and SYGVKD. The CDR3 sequence is CAVPSPPSGGANLFGTQYF. CDR3 DNA: TGTGCCGTGCCATCACCGCCTAGCGGGGGGGCTAATCTATTCGGTACGCAGTATTTT.

This clonotype was seen at least ten times. V and J are TRBV20-1 and TRBJ2-4, with 8 bases fitting TRBD1. This CDR3 comprises 14 residues. J lost 6 bases, V lost 1 base, and 5 bases had no gene match. Germline CDR1 is DFQATT and CDR2 is SNEGSKA (reference sequence). The CDR3 nucleotides are TGCAGTGCTAGAGGGCGGACAGGGCCAAACATTCAGTACTTC. Residues: CSARGRTGPNIQYF.

This clonotype was seen repeatedly, ten times or more. The chain is built from TRBV27 and TRBJ2-2, with TRBD1 identical over 11 bases. Trimming at V came to 5 bases and at J to 6 bases, leaving 8 bases not matched to a gene. CDR3 length: 16 residues. CDR1 and CDR2 from the germline V gene are MNHEY and SMNVEV (reference sequence). This chain's CDR3 is CASSPPGQGVSGELFF. The CDR3 coding sequence is TGTGCCAGCAGTCCTCCGGGACAGGGGGTATCCGGGGAGCTGTTTTTT.

At least ten counts were recorded for this clonotype. An end of the junction differs from the germline gene, which may be a read error. The chain combines TRBV12-3 or TRBV12-4 with TRBJ2-7; 8 nucleotides match TRBD2. The length of the CDR3 is 14 residues. The CDR3 protein is CASSIAGRSYEQYF. The CDR3 DNA reads as TGTGCCAGCAGTATAGCGGGACGCTCCTACGAGCAGTACTTC.

This clonotype was seen a handful of times. The V and J genes are TRBV19 and TRBJ1-3; no clear D. The CDR3 contains 13 residues. Germline V gene lookup returns CDR1 LNHDA and CDR2 SQIVND (reference sequence). The V end lost 7 bases, the J end lost 4 bases, and 11 bases lay between the germline ends. The CDR3 region has the DNA TGTGCCAGTACACAAGGAGGAGGAAACACCATATATTTT. Translation gives CASTQGGGNTIYF.

This clonotype has a count of ten or more. The chain is built from TRBV10-3 and TRBJ2-7; D is possibly TRBD1 (7 bases). The V end lost 8 bases, the J end lost 3 bases, and 20 bases lay between the germline ends. This CDR3 region has 15 residues. From germline, CDR1 is ENHRY and CDR2 SYGVKD. The CDR3 reads CAIHPGGQGYYEQYF. Written as DNA, the CDR3 is TGTGCCATCCACCCAGGGGGGCAGGGGTACTACGAGCAGTACTTC.

In its sample, this clonotype was seen many times. The chain couples TRBV20-1 to TRBJ2-1; 12 bases line up with TRBD2. CDR1 is DFQATT, CDR2 SNEGSKA, per germline (reference sequence). V was clipped by 6 bases and J by 7 bases; unmatched bases: 4. The CDR3 covers 13 residues. CDR3 residues: CSAAGLAGNEQFF. CDR3 in DNA: TGCAGTGCAGCCGGACTAGCGGGGAATGAGCAGTTCTTC.

The J gene is TRBJ2-7, the V gene TRBV20-1, with D uncertain. The V gene lost 5 bases and the J gene lost 2 bases, with 13 bases spanning the gap. The germline V gene encodes CDR1 DFQATT and CDR2 SNEGSKA (reference sequence). The CDR3 spans 13 residues. For the CDR3, the DNA is TGCAGTGCTCCTGCGCTTGAGACCTACGAGCAGTACTTC. Its translation: CSAPALETYEQYF.

This clonotype was counted ten times or more. CDR3 bases: TGTGCCAGCAGACTAGCGGGGGATCGCACAGATACGCAGTATTTT. This translates into CASRLAGDRTDTQYF. V is TRBV4-2 and J is TRBJ2-3; 11 bases are a match to TRBD2. The J segment lost 1 base and the V segment lost 6 bases, leaving 3 bases of the junction unmatched. CDR3 length: 15 amino acids. Looked up from germline, CDR1 is LGHNA and CDR2 is YNFKEQ.

There are many counts of this clonotype. This CDR3 is CASSPYSGGATYNEQFF. Here the CDR3 DNA reads TGTGCCAGCAGCCCTTATAGCGGGGGGGCCACCTACAATGAGCAGTTCTTC. The V gene is TRBV7-8, the J gene TRBJ2-1; 11 nucleotides match TRBD2. The germline V gene has CDR1 SGHVS and CDR2 FQNEAQ. J gave up 2 bases and V 5 bases, and 8 bases lay outside the gene matches. The CDR3 runs to 17 residues.

In this sample, this clonotype turned up many times. This rearrangement joins TRBV20-1 to TRBJ2-5, with TRBD2 matching over 11 bases. CDR1 DFQATT and CDR2 SNEGSKA come from the germline V gene (reference sequence). There are 15 residues in the CDR3. V gave up 5 bases and J gave up 4 bases; unmatched junction bases: 9. CDR3 in amino acids: CSALAGGRGGETQYF. As DNA, the CDR3 is TGCAGTGCTCTAGCGGGGGGCCGGGGTGGAGAGACCCAGTACTTC.

This clonotype was counted at least ten times. V and J are TRBV20-1 and TRBJ2-5, with D possibly being TRBD1 (5 bases). The ends were cut back, 1 base at V and 5 bases at J, with 14 bases in the middle. CDR1 DFQATT and CDR2 SNEGSKA come from the germline V gene (reference sequence). The CDR3 totals 14 residues. CDR3: CSARAPGLGETQYF. CDR3 bases: TGCAGTGCTAGAGCACCAGGGTTAGGGGAGACCCAGTACTTC.

The sample holds many counts of this clonotype. The V call is TRBV7-8, the J call TRBJ2-3, with D tentatively TRBD2 (6 bases). Germline CDR1 reads SGHVS; CDR2 reads FQNEAQ. V was trimmed by 0 bases and J by 1 base, leaving 8 bases between them. This CDR3 is built from 15 residues. CDR3 DNA: TGTGCCAGCAGCTTAGCGGCGGGACGCACAGATACGCAGTATTTT. Its translation: CASSLAAGRTDTQYF. The whole variable domain, remainder taken from reference TRBV7-8 and TRBJ2-3, is GAGVSQSPRYKVAKRGQDVALRCDPISGHVSLFWYQQALGQGPEFLTYFQNEAQLDKSGLPSDRFFAERPEGSVSTLKIQRTQQEDSAVYLCASSLAAGRTDTQYFGPGTRLTVL.

This clonotype was detected ten times or more. This chain connects TRBV6-2 or TRBV6-3 to TRBJ1-2, with 8 bases that match TRBD1. CDR1 is MNHEY and CDR2 is SVGEGT in the germline V gene. Trimming took 6 bases from V and 7 from J; bases not matched to a gene: 13. This CDR3 is built from 15 residues. This chain's CDR3 is CASRPLPWTGFGYTF. Written as DNA, the CDR3 is TGTGCCAGCAGACCCCTCCCCTGGACAGGGTTTGGCTACACCTTC.

V gene TRBV27 combines with J gene TRBJ2-5; 10 bases are shared with TRBD2. The germline V gene has CDR1 MNHEY and CDR2 SMNVEV (reference sequence). With V trimmed by 2 bases and J by 0 bases, 0 bases remained unmatched. The CDR3 runs to 15 residues. In DNA, the CDR3 is TGTGCCAGCAGTTTACTAGCGGGGGACCAAGAGACCCAGTACTTC. Encoded protein: CASSLLAGDQETQYF.

Sample share makes this clonotype medium-sized. CDR3 nucleotide sequence: TGTGCCAGCAGACACCCAGATACGCAGTATTTT. Translating gives CASRHPDTQYF. The rearrangement uses TRBV2 and TRBJ2-3; no reliable D call. V was clipped by 6 bases and J by 4 bases, with 5 bases between them. The CDR3 runs 11 residues. CDR1 and CDR2 from the germline V gene are SNHLY and FYNNEI.